One and the same sample provided the 4 T cell receptor beta chains below, sequenced in a study of PD-L1 blockade in urothelial cancer. The data were produced by immunoSEQ multiplex PCR, yet TCRdb's version contains in-frame clones alone and is incomplete. The data hold 55,000 to 75,000 clones, with 75% to 90% observed a single time. Time point specified: pretreatment peripheral blood. The source was PBMCs, collected around atezolizumab (anti-PD-L1) treatment. The receptors were sampled from a man aged 70-80 years with urothelial cancer.

This clone was observed once. CDR3 amino acids: CASSPQVGVTYEQYF. The CDR3 DNA follows: TGCGCCAGCAGCCCGCAAGTAGGGGTAACCTACGAGCAGTACTTC. V is TRBV5-1 and J is TRBJ2-7; possibly TRBD1 for D (5 bases). CDR1 is SGHRS and CDR2 is YFSETQ in the germline V gene. The CDR3 is 15 residues long. V lost 4 bases, J lost 2 bases, and 16 bases lay in between.

The chain recombines TRBV19 with TRBJ2-5, with 11 positions matching TRBD1. Per the germline V gene, CDR1 is LNHDA and CDR2 is SQIVND (reference sequence). CDR3 size: 15 residues. Trimming removed 5 bases from V and 5 bases from J; junction bases left unmatched: 7. The CDR3 DNA follows: TGTGCCAGTAGTCCCCCGGGACAGGGGGTCGAGACCCAGTACTTC. Its protein product is CASSPPGQGVETQYF. Supplemented by reference TRBV19 and TRBJ2-5, the full variable domain reads DGGITQSPKYLFRKEGQNVTLSCEQNLNHDAMYWYRQDPGQGLRLIYYSQIVNDFQKGDIAEGYSVSREKKESFPLTVTSAQKNPTAFYLCASSPPGQGVETQYFGPGTRLLVL.

V usage is TRBV5-5 and J usage is TRBJ1-3, with TRBD1 identical over 10 bases. V shed 2 bases, J shed 7 bases, and the junction held 3 bases outside the gene matches. The CDR3 consists of 14 residues. CDR1 and CDR2 (germline): SGHKS, YYEKEE (reference sequence). CDR3 sequence (DNA): TGTGCCAGCAGCTTTGGACAGGGGGGGAACACCATATATTTT. Protein product: CASSFGQGGNTIYF.

The rearrangement uses TRBV7-2 and TRBJ2-4; 14 nucleotides align to TRBD2. With 5 bases clipped from V and 8 bases from J, the junction kept 11 bases outside the gene matches. Germline V gene lookup returns CDR1 SGHTA and CDR2 FQGNSA. The CDR3 contains 17 residues. The chain's CDR3 is CASSRHGLAGGGYIQYF. DNA of the CDR3: TGTGCCAGCAGCCGCCATGGACTAGCGGGAGGAGGTTACATTCAGTACTTC.